This T cell receptor (beta chain) was profiled in a study of blood T cell repertoires in COVID-19. Study context: Collection of acute and convalescent COVID-19 samples took place in the United States, Italy and Spain. From T cells, B-cell-depleted T cells, or PBMCs came the material, which was cDNA or gDNA.

The CDR3 is 16 residues long. The junction had 11 bases not matched to a gene; V was cut back by 6 bases and J by 4 bases. Germline V gene data show CDR1 as SGHRS and CDR2 as YFSETQ. As originally analysed: Nucleated cell number was recorded as an estimate derived from reference gene primer amplification. The method was immunoSEQ multiplex PCR; TCRdb's version includes in-frame clones alone and lacks a portion of them. V and J calls and clone size are those listed in that table; D and trimming were worked out from the DNA. The table shows about 140,000 clones, with around nine tenths occurring only once.

This chain links TRBV5-1 with TRBJ2-1, with 9 nucleotides matching TRBD2. The sequence was obtained from a human donor in a cohort sampled during active COVID-19. The sample consisted of peripheral blood. The DNA of the CDR3 is TGCGCCAGCAACCCCGGGCGGGAGGGGTCTTACAATGAGCAGTTCTTC. Its translation: CASNPGREGSYNEQFF.